This T cell receptor beta chain was sequenced during a study of T cells in Graves' hyperthyroidism and ophthalmopathy. Study as a whole: Blood was drawn when the patient was first diagnosed and still untreated.

This CDR3 region has 13 residues. Germline CDR1 and CDR2: DFQATT and SNEGSKA (reference sequence). The V gene lost 5 bases and the J gene lost 6 bases, with 14 bases spanning the gap. RNA transcripts yielded amplified TCR beta CDR3 regions. HTBI primers were used for first-round RT-PCR of the TCR CDR3. TCRdb recomputed calls from the multiplex PCR reads with MiXCR, one row per CDR3 protein. Of some 500,000 distinct CDR3 sequences listed, about 16% were seen once; the top ten hold roughly 29%. This clonotype was obtained from a woman in her 30s with Graves' ophthalmopathy. The rearrangement joins TRBV20-1 to TRBJ2-1; D is possibly TRBD2 (6 bases). The sequenced sample was blood. Here the CDR3 DNA reads TGCAGTGCTGCGCACGGGAGTAGCAATGAGCAGTTCTTC. Its translation is CSAAHGSSNEQFF.